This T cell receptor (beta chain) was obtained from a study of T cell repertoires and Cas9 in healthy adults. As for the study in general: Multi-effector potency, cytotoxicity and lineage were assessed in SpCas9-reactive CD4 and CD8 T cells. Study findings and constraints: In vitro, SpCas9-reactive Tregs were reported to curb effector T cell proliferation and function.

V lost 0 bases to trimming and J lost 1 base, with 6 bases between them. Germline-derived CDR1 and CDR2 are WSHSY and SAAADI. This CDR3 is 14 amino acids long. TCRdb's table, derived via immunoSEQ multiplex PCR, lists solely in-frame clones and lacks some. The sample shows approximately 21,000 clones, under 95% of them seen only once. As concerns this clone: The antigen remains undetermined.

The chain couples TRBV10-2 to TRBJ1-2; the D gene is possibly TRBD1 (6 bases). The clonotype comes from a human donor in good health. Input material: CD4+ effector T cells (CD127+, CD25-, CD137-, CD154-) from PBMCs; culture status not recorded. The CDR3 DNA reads TGCGCCAGCAGTGAGTCACAGGGTAACTATGGCTACACCTTC. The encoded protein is CASSESQGNYGYTF.